One and the same sample provided the 27 T cell receptor beta chains below, sequenced in a study of blood T cell repertoires in COVID-19. TCRdb's copy holds only in-frame clones and misses some; the assay was immunoSEQ multiplex PCR. The sample shows approximately 250,000 clones, roughly 79% of them seen only once. Sequencing input: PBMCs or T cells enriched from blood (not recorded which). These receptor sequences come from a man aged 40-49 years who had recovered from COVID-19.

The chain employs TRBV6-5 and TRBJ1-5; 8 bases map to TRBD1. Germline trimming cut 6 bases from V and 6 bases from J; bases unmatched to any gene: 7. The germline gives CDR1 MNHEY, CDR2 SVGAGI. CDR3 size: 14 residues. CDR3 loop: CASSYSGGSQPQHF. Written as DNA, the CDR3 is TGTGCCAGCAGCTATTCAGGGGGCAGTCAGCCCCAGCATTTT.

The V and J genes are TRBV11-2 and TRBJ2-3; perhaps TRBD2 as D (5 bases). CDR3 length: 16 amino acids. Germline V lookup: CDR1 SGHAT, CDR2 FQNNGV. V lost 1 base and J lost 1, with 12 bases in between. This chain's CDR3 is CASSLGASSRTDTQYF. The CDR3 coding sequence is TGTGCCAGCAGCTTAGGCGCTAGCAGTCGCACAGATACGCAGTATTTT.

V is TRBV24-1 and J is TRBJ1-5; a weak D match, TRBD1 (5 bases). The CDR3 extends over 14 amino acids. CDR1 and CDR2 from the germline V gene are KGHDR and SFDVKD. Trimming shortened V by 7 bases and J by 2 bases, and 11 bases separated the two germline ends. The CDR3 bases are TGTGCCACCAGCCCCGAAGGGGGCAATCAGCCCCAGCATTTT. It translates to CATSPEGGNQPQHF.

This clone came up a few times. The chain couples TRBV7-9 to TRBJ2-3, with 14 bases identical to TRBD2. Germline V gene data show CDR1 as SEHNR and CDR2 as FQNEAQ (reference sequence). CDR3 size: 16 residues. After removal of 4 bases from V and 4 bases from J, the junction contained 4 bases not matched to a gene. The CDR3 reads CASSSGLAGGADTQYF. CDR3 nucleotide sequence: TGTGCCAGCAGCTCCGGACTAGCGGGGGGCGCAGATACGCAGTATTTT.

The rearrangement links TRBV5-1 to TRBJ2-7, with 7 bases that match TRBD1. The CDR3 loop spans 14 amino acids. Germline-derived CDR1 and CDR2 are SGHRS and YFSETQ. Germline trimming cut 3 bases from V and 5 bases from J; bases unmatched to any gene: 8. CDR3 sequence reads: CASSSRQGTDEQYF. In DNA form, the CDR3 reads TGCGCCAGCAGCTCGAGACAGGGTACCGACGAGCAGTACTTC.

The rearrangement joins TRBV14 to TRBJ1-6; 8 bases align to TRBD1. J gave up 7 bases and V 4 bases, and 6 bases lay outside the gene matches. The CDR3 is 15 amino acids. CDR1 is SGHDN, CDR2 FVKESK, per germline. CDR3 nucleotides: TGTGCCAGCAGCCGTAACAGGGGGGGGAATTCACCCCTCCACTTT. Translation gives CASSRNRGGNSPLHF.

This clone has more than one count but fewer than ten. The genes are TRBV5-4 and TRBJ2-2, with a tentative D call TRBD1 (6 bases). The ends were cut back, 7 bases at V and 3 bases at J, with 16 bases in the middle. This CDR3 comprises 15 residues. In germline, CDR1 is SGHNT, CDR2 YYREEE (reference sequence). This chain's CDR3 is CASPWHRADTGELFF. The CDR3 coding sequence is TGTGCCAGCCCGTGGCACAGGGCCGACACCGGGGAGCTGTTTTTT.

This clone has only a few counts. V and J are TRBV28 and TRBJ1-5, with TRBD1 as a possible D gene (5 bases). The CDR3 loop spans 13 amino acids. Germline CDR1 reads MDHEN; CDR2 reads SYDVKM. Trimming took off 6 bases at V and 12 bases at J, with 18 bases between the two ends. This CDR3 is CASSLTDPLIQHF. Written as DNA, the CDR3 is TGTGCCAGCAGCTTGACAGATCCATTGATCCAGCATTTT.

This sequence joins TRBV30 and TRBJ2-1, with TRBD1 matching 9 bases. The V segment lost 0 bases and the J segment 10 bases; nucleotides outside the gene matches: 7. The CDR3 spans 14 residues. Germline CDR1 is GTSNPN and CDR2 is SVGIG (reference sequence). The CDR3 DNA follows: TGTGCCTGGAGTGTACTTGGGACAGGGCGCGAGCAGTTCTTC. This encodes CAWSVLGTGREQFF.

The rearrangement uses TRBV3-1 (or the pseudogene TRBV3-2) and TRBJ1-5; 9 nucleotides align to TRBD1. CDR3 length: 14 amino acids. Germline values: CDR1 LGHDT, CDR2 YNNKEL (reference sequence). The V segment lost 5 bases and the J segment 6 bases; nucleotides outside the gene matches: 5. The CDR3 protein is CASSAQGAGQPQHF. CDR3 nucleotide sequence: TGTGCCAGCAGCGCACAGGGGGCGGGTCAGCCCCAGCATTTT.

The chain has TRBV15 and TRBJ1-1, with 8 bases lining up with TRBD1. CDR3 length: 14 residues. V shed 5 bases, J shed 4 bases, and the junction held 6 bases outside the gene matches. Per germline, CDR1 LNHNV and CDR2 YYDKDF (reference sequence). The CDR3 region has the DNA TGTGCCACCAGCCAGGACAGGGTTCCCACTGAAGCTTTCTTT. Protein sequence: CATSQDRVPTEAFF. The full variable domain, in which reference TRBV15 and TRBJ1-1 provide the parts outside the CDR3, is DAMVIQNPRYQVTQFGKPVTLSCSQTLNHNVMYWYQQKSSQAPKLLFHYYDKDFNNEADTPDNFQSRRPNTSFCFLDIRSPGLGDTAMYLCATSQDRVPTEAFFGQGTRLTVV.

The gene calls are TRBV27 and TRBJ1-5; D is ambiguous. This CDR3 contains 14 residues. Deletions cut 2 bases from V and 3 bases from J, with 8 bases between. Germline V lookup: CDR1 MNHEY, CDR2 SMNVEV (reference sequence). As DNA, the CDR3 is TGTGCCAGCAGTTTAACCGGGATCAATCAGCCCCAGCATTTT. Its translation is CASSLTGINQPQHF.

The chain recombines TRBV14 with TRBJ2-5; D is perhaps TRBD1 (6 bases). Deletions cut 0 bases from V and 2 bases from J, with 16 bases between. The germline gives CDR1 SGHDN, CDR2 FVKESK. The CDR3 spans 17 residues. The CDR3 bases are TGTGCCAGCAGCCAAGATCATGGGGGCATTTTTCAAGAGACCCAGTACTTC. Translated: CASSQDHGGIFQETQYF. Complete variable domain (other parts from reference TRBV14 and TRBJ2-5): EAGVTQFPSHSVIEKGQTVTLRCDPISGHDNLYWYRRVMGKEIKFLLHFVKESKQDESGMPNNRFLAERTGGTYSTLKVQPAELEDSGVYFCASSQDHGGIFQETQYFGPGTRLLVL.

V gene TRBV10-3 combines with J gene TRBJ1-1; D perhaps matches TRBD1 (6 bases). CDR1 and CDR2 (germline): ENHRY, SYGVKD. V was cut by 3 bases and J by 1 base, with 9 bases left in between. This CDR3 has 14 amino acids. The CDR3 DNA follows: TGTGCCATCAGTGAACAGACAGGGAACACTGAAGCTTTCTTT. Encoded protein: CAISEQTGNTEAFF.

This chain connects TRBV4-3 to TRBJ1-2; no reliable D call. The CDR3 consists of 15 residues. V was cut by 1 base and J by 0 bases, with 9 bases left in between. Germline CDR1 and CDR2: LGHNA and YSLEER. In DNA form, the CDR3 reads TGCGCCAGCAGCCAAGGACGGAGAGCTAACTATGGCTACACCTTC. Protein: CASSQGRRANYGYTF.

The rearrangement joins TRBV7-9 to TRBJ2-5, with 7 bases lining up with TRBD1. CDR3 length: 13 residues. Germline trimming cut 7 bases from V and 13 bases from J; bases unmatched to any gene: 15. Germline V gives CDR1 SEHNR, CDR2 FQNEAQ (reference sequence). CDR3 residues: CASIARQGSSGYF. The DNA for the CDR3 is TGTGCCAGCATTGCGAGACAGGGTTCTTCCGGGTACTTC.

CDR3: CASRTGTGLDEQFF. In DNA form, the CDR3 reads TGTGCCAGCAGGACCGGGACAGGGCTGGATGAGCAGTTCTTC. This chain uses TRBV6-5 with TRBJ2-1; 9 nucleotides match TRBD1. The CDR3 sequence is 14 residues long. V gave up 6 bases and J gave up 8 bases; unmatched junction bases: 8. The germline CDR1 and CDR2 sequences are MNHEY and SVGAGI.

The CDR3 sequence: CSPEGADYGYTF. CDR3 coding DNA: TGCAGCCCTGAGGGAGCCGACTATGGCTACACCTTC. The chain links TRBV29-1 to TRBJ1-2, with D uncertain. The CDR3 loop spans 12 amino acids. Trimming took off 8 bases at V and 3 bases at J, with 13 bases between the two ends. CDR1 is SQVTM, CDR2 ANQGSEA, per germline.

This clone appeared a few times. The V call is TRBV6-5, the J call TRBJ1-1; D is perhaps TRBD1 (5 bases). V was pared by 6 bases and J by 14 bases, with 22 bases between. This CDR3 is built from 13 residues. Germline V gene data show CDR1 as MNHEY and CDR2 as SVGAGI. The CDR3 coding sequence is TGTGCCAGCAGCCCCGACAGTGGGAGCGGGTCGTTCTTT. Protein product: CASSPDSGSGSFF.

V is TRBV5-8 and J is TRBJ2-4; 7 nucleotides line up with TRBD1. Germline V lookup: CDR1 SGHTS, CDR2 YDEGEE. The CDR3 length is 14 residues. Trimming removed 4 bases from V and 7 bases from J; junction bases left unmatched: 8. CDR3 nucleotide sequence: TGTGCCAGCAGCCCTCGGGACAGAGGGAACATTCAGTACTTC. Amino acid sequence: CASSPRDRGNIQYF.

The genes are TRBV27 and TRBJ2-7; possible D gene TRBD2, 6 bases. The germline V and J ends were trimmed by 3 bases and 1 base, with 13 bases remaining between them. The CDR3 loop spans 15 amino acids. Per the germline V gene, CDR1 is MNHEY and CDR2 is SMNVEV (reference sequence). Here the CDR3 reads CASSLAGSRSYEQYF. The CDR3 DNA reads as TGTGCCAGCAGTTTGGCCGGGAGCCGGTCCTACGAGCAGTACTTC.

There are a few counts of this clone. DNA for the CDR3: TGTGCCAGCAGCCCGACAGGGGAAGGGCCCCAGCATTTT. Translation: CASSPTGEGPQHF. The chain combines TRBV7-9 with TRBJ1-5; 8 bases fit TRBD1. CDR3 length equals 13 residues. The V gene end was trimmed by 5 bases and the J gene end by 9 bases; junction bases not matched to a gene: 6. Germline CDR1 is SEHNR and CDR2 is FQNEAQ (reference sequence).

The chain carries TRBV7-3 and TRBJ2-3, with D possibly TRBD2 on 5 matching bases. Germline loops: CDR1 SGHTA, CDR2 FQGTGA. This CDR3 is built from 15 residues. Trimming shortened V by 1 base and J by 5 bases, and 13 bases separated the two germline ends. Here the CDR3 DNA reads TGTGCCAGCAGCTTAAGGCGGGCAAGTCTAGATACGCAGTATTTT. This encodes CASSLRRASLDTQYF.

The chain combines TRBV19 with TRBJ1-5; 7 positions agree with TRBD1. This CDR3 contains 13 residues. The V segment lost 3 bases and the J segment 5 bases; nucleotides outside the gene matches: 1. The germline V gene has CDR1 LNHDA and CDR2 SQIVND (reference sequence). The CDR3, as DNA: TGTGCCAGTAGTATTACAGGGGATCAGCCCCAGCATTTT. Translation: CASSITGDQPQHF. The full variable domain, with the rest looked up from reference TRBV19 and TRBJ1-5, is DGGITQSPKYLFRKEGQNVTLSCEQNLNHDAMYWYRQDPGQGLRLIYYSQIVNDFQKGDIAEGYSVSREKKESFPLTVTSAQKNPTAFYLCASSITGDQPQHFGDGTRLSIL.

This chain uses TRBV12-3 or TRBV12-4 with TRBJ1-5; D ambiguous. There are 13 residues in the CDR3. Trimming took 6 bases from V and 6 from J, leaving 12 bases between them. The CDR3 DNA sequence: TGTGCCAGCAGCCTAGGCCCCTCTCAGCCCCAGCATTTT. Residues: CASSLGPSQPQHF.

This sequence joins TRBV5-1 and TRBJ2-1, with 8 bases aligning to TRBD1. The V gene end was trimmed by 3 bases and the J gene end by 7 bases; junction bases not matched to a gene: 6. The V gene's germline CDR1 is SGHRS and CDR2 YFSETQ. This CDR3 comprises 14 residues. CDR3: CASSSGTGSNEQFF. DNA for the CDR3: TGCGCCAGCAGCTCCGGGACAGGCAGTAATGAGCAGTTCTTC.

The chain couples TRBV9 to TRBJ1-2; a possible D gene is TRBD1 (6 bases). The V and J ends lost 4 bases and 4 bases respectively, with 17 bases between them. Germline assignment: CDR1 SGDLS and CDR2 YYNGEE. This CDR3 spans 15 amino acids. The CDR3 coding sequence is TGTGCCAGCAGCAAACCGGGGGGGGCTCCCTATGGCTACACCTTC. Its protein product is CASSKPGGAPYGYTF.